Included here is one TCR beta chain sequence, with context. No antigen is known for it. Per-base qualities were not stored, and no clone one base away is much larger. Systemically healthy Caucasian individuals from Russia, 39 in total and aged about 6 to 100 years, were included as donors. Around 10 milliliters of peripheral blood were collected from each donor into EDTA-treated Vacutainer tubes. Ficoll-Paque density-gradient centrifugation was used to isolate PBMCs, with at least 6 million per sample. Trizol reagent was used to extract total RNA from the PBMCs, yielding at least 6 micrograms per sample. The percentages of naive CD45RAhigh/CD27high T cells were determined by flow cytometry on a PBMC aliquot from every donor. The protocol used for the library was 5' RACE. The sequencer listed for this sample is Illumina HiSeq 2500. A second PCR of roughly 7 to 11 cycles was performed with a sample-barcoded 5' primer and a J-beta primer mix. A unique molecular identifier was introduced onto each TCR beta cDNA molecule by a template-switch 5' adaptor carrying 12 random nucleotides. Each sample yielded at least 2.5 million CDR3-containing paired-end reads. The Mint cDNA synthesis kit, primed by a TRBC-specific oligonucleotide, was used to synthesize first-strand cDNA from all RNA. Following uracil-DNA glycosylase treatment, all cDNA underwent a first 18-cycle PCR with the universal primers M1SS and BC2_uni_R. Processing in the source paper ran as follows. Normalization of each sample was performed by random selection of 1 million high-quality reads, each carrying a distinct molecular identifier. Instead of being binned into consensus sequences, reads that shared molecular identifiers were thrown out. CDR3 identification, clonotype clustering and error correction used MiTCR with a Q25 quality threshold and the strictest error-elimination algorithm. A nonparametric unseen species model with Euler transformation was used to estimate lower-bound total TCR beta diversity. TCRdb reprocessing: public reads trimmed at Q25 with fastp, clones called with MiXCR, in-frame beta chains kept. Each entry is one CDR3 protein sequence, shown with its most common DNA and genes. TCRdb's processing, not the authors', yielded these V and J calls. Counted in this sample were about 760,000 distinct CDR3 sequences; more than 50% of them appeared once. The biggest ten clones account for 20% to 30% of the sample.

The sample originates from a study of blood T cells in healthy people across ages (dated by TCRdb to the mid-2010s). Study-wide context: In model experiments, roughly one uniquely barcoded TCR beta cDNA molecule per two T cells was captured by template switching. The study measured age-related changes in TCR beta repertoire diversity using deep sequencing normalized with unique cDNA molecular identifiers. Donors were grouped into four age groups: young (average approximately 15 years), middle-aged (under 40), aged (approximately 58) and long-lived (less than 85). To avoid experimental bias, donors of different ages were distributed randomly across sequencing lanes. Two additional independent replicas of 1 million unique cDNA reads from the same blood draw were analyzed for two donors (one aged 18 to 29 and one aged 80 or older). The research as a whole found: As age increased, observed TCR beta diversity per million T cells dropped in a roughly linear way, and a significant reduction was already evident by age around 41. There was a strong correlation between observed TCR beta diversity and the percentage of naive T cells measured by flow cytometry. Compared with the aged group, the long-lived group had more naive CD4+ T cells, fewer expanded clones and increased TCR diversity, a pattern suggesting age selection. Estimates of total diversity from one million sequenced T cells were regarded as lower bounds and underestimates. Because the CMV infection status of the donors was unknown, age-related changes in expanded clonotypes may potentially have been confounded. Because profiling used bulk unsorted PBMCs, naive and antigen-experienced compartments could not be compared conclusively.

Spanning cysteine to phenylalanine, the CDR3 consists of 18 amino acids. The entry retains the CDR3 DNA only, 54 bases that are in frame from base 1. The sequenced material came from blood. The rearrangement combines TRBV21-1 with TRBJ2-5. TRBV21-1 represents a pseudogene. This clonotype originated in a man aged 35-49 years in good health. Here is the DNA: TGTGCCAGCAGCAAAGACTCGTGCGGAAACTCAGGACGCCGAGTGCAGTACTTC. This translates into CASSKDSCGNSGRRVQYF.